Listed below are T cell receptor beta chains from one sample, sequenced in a study of identical twins. In TCRdb, the 5' RACE reads were re-called with MiXCR into one record per CDR3 protein. Of some 560,000 distinct CDR3 sequences detected, over 8.5% appear once; the ten largest clones hold under 3%. These data are also associated with another study on yellow fever vaccine responses in identical twins.

Input material: PBMCs. Receptors originate from a woman aged 18-29 years in good health. CDR3s include the opening cysteine and the closing phenylalanine or tryptophan. The D gene is left open where the match is weak. Size is stated for part of the rows, as once, few or many counts, or as a class when the clone is expanded.

J gene: TRBJ2-3; V gene: TRBV3-1; D gene: NA; clone size: NA; CDR3 protein: CASSQGSYADTQYF; CDR3 DNA: TGTGCCAGCAGCCAAGGGTCCTACGCAGATACGCAGTATTTT
J gene: TRBJ2-7; V gene: TRBV5-1; D gene: TRBD2; clone size: NA; CDR3 protein: CASSFPQGTSGAYEQYF; CDR3 DNA: TGCGCCAGCAGCTTCCCGCAGGGGACTAGCGGGGCATACGAGCAGTACTTC
J gene: TRBJ2-1; V gene: TRBV27; D gene: TRBD2; clone size: NA; CDR3 protein: CASRAGLAGDYNEQFF; CDR3 DNA: TGTGCCAGCAGAGCGGGACTAGCGGGGGACTACAATGAGCAGTTCTTC
J gene: TRBJ2-1; V gene: TRBV9; D gene: TRBD1; clone size: NA; CDR3 protein: CASRQTGINEQFF; CDR3 DNA: TGTGCCAGCAGGCAGACAGGGATCAATGAGCAGTTCTTC
J gene: TRBJ2-1; V gene: TRBV4-2; D gene: TRBD2; clone size: many; CDR3 protein: CASSQAPLSGGRRNEQFF; CDR3 DNA: TGTGCCAGCAGCCAAGCCCCCCTTTCGGGCGGGAGGAGAAATGAGCAGTTCTTC
J gene: TRBJ2-3; V gene: TRBV3-1; D gene: TRBD2; clone size: NA; CDR3 protein: CASSPPTSGVTNTDTQYF; CDR3 DNA: TGTGCCAGCAGCCCACCGACTAGCGGAGTCACAAACACAGATACGCAGTATTTT
J gene: TRBJ2-2; V gene: TRBV6-2/TRBV6-3; D gene: NA; clone size: NA; CDR3 protein: CASSYGWTGELFF; CDR3 DNA: TGTGCCAGCAGTTACGGTTGGACCGGGGAGCTGTTTTTT
J gene: TRBJ2-3; V gene: TRBV15; D gene: TRBD1; clone size: few; CDR3 protein: CATSRGDRGFGDTQYF; CDR3 DNA: TGTGCCACCAGCAGAGGGGACAGGGGATTTGGAGATACGCAGTATTTT
J gene: TRBJ1-5; V gene: TRBV12-3/TRBV12-4; D gene: NA; clone size: many; CDR3 protein: CASSMPTGLVNQPQHF; CDR3 DNA: TGTGCCAGCAGTATGCCCACGGGACTTGTTAATCAGCCCCAGCATTTT
J gene: TRBJ2-7; V gene: TRBV9; D gene: NA; clone size: few; CDR3 protein: CASSPSGSREQYF; CDR3 DNA: TGTGCCAGCAGCCCGAGCGGAAGTCGGGAGCAGTACTTC